The sample holds a few counts of the clone carrying this T cell receptor beta chain. Its antigen is currently unknown. The record originates from a study of a mutant IDH1 vaccine in newly diagnosed glioma. Overall study context: Of treated patients, approximately 60% were men and roughly 38% women, averaging around 44 years. Previous care, which was radiotherapy, temozolomide, or both, most often involved both. Study-wide results and limits: Of all patients, 93.3% showed vaccine-induced immune responses.

The time point is: baseline, week 1 (first vaccination visit). Sample treatment: pre-vaccination baseline after standard-of-care therapy. V gave up 8 bases and J gave up 7 bases, with 14 bases separating them. This CDR3 comprises 12 residues. Germline CDR1 SNHLY, CDR2 FYNNEI. Profiling relied on immunoSEQ multiplex PCR, and the TCRdb table lists in-frame clones only, not all of them. This repertoire shows 90,000 to 100,000 clones, roughly 89% found once; its top ten account for 0.56%. The clonotype was recovered from a woman aged 50 to 60 with glioma. Sequenced material: PBMCs, taken from a glioma patient treated with radiotherapy, temozolomide or both. The V and J genes are TRBV2 and TRBJ1-1; a possible D gene is TRBD1 (5 bases). In nucleotides, the CDR3 is TGTGCCAGCCTCAACGGACAAGTTGAAGCTTTCTTT. It yields the protein CASLNGQVEAFF.